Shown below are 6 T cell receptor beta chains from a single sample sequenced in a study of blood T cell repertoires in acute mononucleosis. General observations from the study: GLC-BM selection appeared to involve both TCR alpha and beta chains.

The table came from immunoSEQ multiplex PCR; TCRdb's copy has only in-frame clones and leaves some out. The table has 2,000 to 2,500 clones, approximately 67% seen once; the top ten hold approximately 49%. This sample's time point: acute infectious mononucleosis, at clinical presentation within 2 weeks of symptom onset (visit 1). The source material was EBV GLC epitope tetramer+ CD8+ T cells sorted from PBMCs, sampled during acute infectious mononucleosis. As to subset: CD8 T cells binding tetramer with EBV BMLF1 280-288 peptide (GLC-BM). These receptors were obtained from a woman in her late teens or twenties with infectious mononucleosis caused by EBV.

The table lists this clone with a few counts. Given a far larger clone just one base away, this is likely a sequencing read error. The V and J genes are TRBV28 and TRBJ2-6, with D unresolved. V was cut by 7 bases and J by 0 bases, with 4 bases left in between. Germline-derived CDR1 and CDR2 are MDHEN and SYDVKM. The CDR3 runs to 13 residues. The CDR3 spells CASTPSGANVLTF. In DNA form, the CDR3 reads TGTGCCAGCACCCCCTCTGGGGCCAACGTCCTGACTTTC.

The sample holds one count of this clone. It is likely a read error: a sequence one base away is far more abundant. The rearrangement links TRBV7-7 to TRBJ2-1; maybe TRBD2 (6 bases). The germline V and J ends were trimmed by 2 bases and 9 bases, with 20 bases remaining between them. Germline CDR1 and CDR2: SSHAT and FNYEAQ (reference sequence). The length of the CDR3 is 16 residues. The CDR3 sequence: CASSLIVSGVAGEQFF. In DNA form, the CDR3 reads TGTGCCAGCAGCTTAATCGTTAGCGGTGTAGCAGGTGAGCAGTTCTTC.

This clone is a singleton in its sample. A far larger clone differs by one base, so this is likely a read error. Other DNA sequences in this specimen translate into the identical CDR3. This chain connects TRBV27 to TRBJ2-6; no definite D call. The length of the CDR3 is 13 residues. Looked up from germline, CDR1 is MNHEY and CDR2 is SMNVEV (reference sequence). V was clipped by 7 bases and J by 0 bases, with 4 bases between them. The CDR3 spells CASTPSGANVLTF. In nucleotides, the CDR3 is TGTGCCAGCACTCCCTCTGGGGCCAACGTCCTGACTTTC.

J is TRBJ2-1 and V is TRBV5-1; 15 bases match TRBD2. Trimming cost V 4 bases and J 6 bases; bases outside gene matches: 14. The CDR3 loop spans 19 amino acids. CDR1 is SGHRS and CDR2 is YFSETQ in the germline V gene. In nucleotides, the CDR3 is TGCGCCAGCAGCCCCGGACTAGCGGGGGGGCTCTGGCTCTTCAATGAGCAGTTCTTC. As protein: CASSPGLAGGLWLFNEQFF.

The CDR3 DNA follows: TGCAGCGTGGGGACAGAGACTAATGAAAAACTGTTTTTT. This codes for CSVGTETNEKLFF. The rearrangement links TRBV29-1 to TRBJ1-4; 7 bases match TRBD1. From germline, CDR1 is SQVTM and CDR2 ANQGSEA. The CDR3 has 13 residues. With V trimmed by 6 bases and J by 2 bases, 3 bases remained unmatched.

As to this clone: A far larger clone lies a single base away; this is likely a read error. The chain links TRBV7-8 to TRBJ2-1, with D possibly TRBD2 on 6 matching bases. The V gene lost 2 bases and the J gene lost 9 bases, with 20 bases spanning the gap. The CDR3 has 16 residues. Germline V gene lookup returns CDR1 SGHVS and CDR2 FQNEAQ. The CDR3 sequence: CASSLIVSGVAGEQFF. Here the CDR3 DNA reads TGTGCCAGCAGCTTAATCGTTAGCGGTGTAGCAGGTGAGCAGTTCTTC.